The 21 T cell receptor beta chains given below trace back to one sample, sequenced in a study of vaccination and CD4 T cells after COVID-19. The treatment: approximately 9-day PBMC culture with coronavirus spike peptide pools or control peptides (ViraFEST assay). Their cognate antigens are unknown. Sequence data for DNA of cultured CD4+ T cells were generated by the Oncomine TCR Beta short-read assay. TCRdb reprocessed the PCR reads with MiXCR, giving one entry per CDR3 protein. The sample includes about 3,200 distinct CDR3 sequences, 24% of them seen just once. Here the sequenced sample was CD4+ T cells from blood, cultured in vitro, taken after SARS-CoV-2 vaccination. The receptors shown here come from a human donor who had recovered from COVID-19.

The CDR3 DNA reads as TGTGCCAGCACCATTATCAGGGGGTACACCGGGGAGCTGTTTTTT. This codes for CASTIIRGYTGELFF. The V gene is TRBV7-2, the J gene TRBJ2-2; 7 positions agree with TRBD1. The CDR3 is 15 residues long. The V gene's germline CDR1 is SGHTA and CDR2 FQGNSA. J lost 3 bases, V lost 7 bases, and 8 bases had no gene match.

By its share, this clonotype is medium-sized. The chain carries TRBV20-1 and TRBJ2-7, with D possibly matching TRBD2 (6 bases). CDR1 is DFQATT and CDR2 is SNEGSKA in the germline V gene (reference sequence). CDR3 length: 16 amino acids. The V end was cut by 2 bases, the J end by 9 bases, with 26 bases between. CDR3 protein: CSARQSGTPSGLRQYF. The CDR3 DNA is TGCAGTGCTAGACAATCCGGGACTCCCTCTGGTCTACGGCAGTACTTC.

This clonotype was found a few times. The chain links TRBV10-1 to TRBJ2-7; a possible D gene is TRBD1 (5 bases). This CDR3 is built from 15 residues. Per germline, CDR1 WNHNN and CDR2 SYGVQD (reference sequence). Trimming removed 2 bases from V and 3 bases from J, with 14 bases in between. CDR3 in DNA: TGCGCCAGCAGTGAGGACCGCACAGGACACTACGAGCAGTACTTC. The encoded protein is CASSEDRTGHYEQYF.

This clonotype appeared a few times. J is TRBJ1-2 and V is TRBV28; the D gene is possibly TRBD1 (5 bases). Trimming stripped 1 base from V and 10 bases from J, with 16 bases between. The length of the CDR3 is 14 residues. The germline gives CDR1 MDHEN, CDR2 SYDVKM. The CDR3 DNA sequence: TGTGCCAGCAGTTTATCCCAGGGAGTGGAAGCCTACACCTTC. Translated, it gives CASSLSQGVEAYTF.

The rearrangement joins TRBV6-2 or TRBV6-3 to TRBJ1-1; D is possibly TRBD1 (5 bases). The germline gives CDR1 MNHEY, CDR2 SVGEGT. Trimming stripped 6 bases from V and 0 bases from J, with 8 bases between. CDR3 length: 13 residues. CDR3 amino acids: CASRQDLNTEAFF. The CDR3 coding sequence is TGTGCCAGCAGACAGGATTTGAACACTGAAGCTTTCTTT.

In this sample, this clonotype is medium-sized. V and J are TRBV20-1 and TRBJ1-5; D is uncertain. CDR1 is DFQATT and CDR2 is SNEGSKA in the germline V gene (reference sequence). The V gene lost 6 bases and the J gene lost 14 bases, with 20 bases spanning the gap. The CDR3 sequence is 12 residues long. CDR3 amino acids: CSASGPGVSKHF. As DNA, the CDR3 is TGCAGTGCCAGCGGTCCTGGGGTAAGCAAGCATTTT.

The chain uses TRBV19 and TRBJ1-6; D gene unclear. V was clipped by 5 bases and J by 5 bases, with 10 bases between them. The CDR3 consists of 14 residues. The germline CDR1 and CDR2 sequences are LNHDA and SQIVND (reference sequence). The CDR3 DNA is TGTGCCAGTAGTTCCCGGCGGGATAATTCACCCCTCCACTTT. This encodes CASSSRRDNSPLHF.

The chain joins TRBV6-2 or TRBV6-3 to TRBJ1-1; tentative D call: TRBD1 (6 bases). Germline assignment: CDR1 MNHEY and CDR2 SVGEGT. The germline V and J ends were trimmed by 4 bases and 4 bases, with 22 bases remaining between them. The CDR3 has 17 amino acids. CDR3 region: CASSSRDQGPLLTEAFF. Here the CDR3 DNA reads TGTGCCAGCAGTTCTAGAGACCAGGGGCCCCTCCTCACTGAAGCTTTCTTT.

The table lists this clonotype with a few counts. The rearrangement links TRBV20-1 to TRBJ2-1; 8 nucleotides align to TRBD1. This CDR3 comprises 15 residues. The ends lost 5 bases at V and 4 bases at J; junction bases unmatched: 10. Germline CDR1 and CDR2: DFQATT and SNEGSKA (reference sequence). The CDR3 loop is CSAFGQGDYYNEQFF. CDR3 DNA sequence: TGCAGTGCTTTCGGACAGGGAGACTATTACAATGAGCAGTTCTTC.

In its sample, this clonotype was seen a few times. The J gene is TRBJ2-5, the V gene TRBV6-2 or TRBV6-3; 7 bases are shared with TRBD1. Looked up from germline, CDR1 is MNHEY and CDR2 is SVGEGT. This CDR3 region has 17 residues. After removal of 8 bases from V and 5 bases from J, the junction contained 20 bases not matched to a gene. CDR3 in amino acids: CASGSRGSFLVVETQYF. CDR3 DNA: TGTGCCAGCGGAAGCAGGGGGTCTTTCTTGGTAGTGGAGACCCAGTACTTC.

This clonotype was recorded a few times. V and J are TRBV29-1 and TRBJ2-3; TRBD1 is a possible D gene (6 bases). The germline V and J ends were trimmed by 3 bases and 5 bases, with 12 bases remaining between them. Germline V gene lookup returns CDR1 SQVTM and CDR2 ANQGSEA. This CDR3 has 13 amino acids. The CDR3 nucleotides read TGCAGCGTTGACAGGGGCCTTAGAGATACGCAGTATTTT. Amino acids: CSVDRGLRDTQYF.

The chain links TRBV6-5 to TRBJ1-1, with D tentatively TRBD1 (5 bases). V shed 2 bases and J shed 3 bases, with 16 bases lying between them. CDR1 MNHEY and CDR2 SVGAGI come from the germline V gene. The CDR3 has 16 amino acids. The CDR3 DNA reads TGTGCCAGCAGTTACCGGGGCAGACCCATACACACTGAAGCTTTCTTT. Translating gives CASSYRGRPIHTEAFF.

This clonotype has only a few counts. The chain combines TRBV11-3 with TRBJ2-1; unclear D gene. V was shortened by 1 base and J by 4 bases, with 2 bases between the two germline ends. The germline V gene encodes CDR1 SGHNT and CDR2 YENEEA. The length of the CDR3 is 12 residues. CDR3 DNA: TGTGCCAGCAGCTTAGGGTACAATGAGCAGTTCTTC. This encodes CASSLGYNEQFF.

By frequency in the sample, this clonotype is medium-sized (0.01 to 0.1%). V is TRBV20-1 and J is TRBJ1-2, with D uncertain. This CDR3 has 11 amino acids. CDR1 and CDR2 (germline): DFQATT, SNEGSKA (reference sequence). Trimming removed 5 bases from V and 6 bases from J, with 10 bases in between. The chain's CDR3 is CSASPGNGYTF. The CDR3 bases are TGCAGTGCTTCCCCCGGGAATGGCTACACCTTC.

This clonotype has a count of ten or more. This chain uses TRBV28 with TRBJ2-7, with 9 bases matching TRBD1. The junction had 2 bases not matched to a gene; V was cut back by 6 bases and J by 2 bases. Germline-derived CDR1 and CDR2 are MDHEN and SYDVKM. This CDR3 is 13 amino acids long. The CDR3 region is CASRGQGPYEQYF. CDR3 bases: TGTGCCAGCAGGGGACAGGGTCCCTACGAGCAGTACTTC.

This clonotype was counted only a few times. The V and J genes are TRBV7-2 and TRBJ1-6; D is uncertain. V lost 1 base to trimming and J lost 10 bases, with 14 bases between them. Germline CDR1 SGHTA, CDR2 FQGNSA. This CDR3 is built from 15 residues. The CDR3 protein is CASSLDPFGASPLHF. In nucleotides, the CDR3 is TGTGCCAGCAGCTTAGATCCGTTTGGAGCCTCACCCCTCCACTTT.

This chain links TRBV20-1 with TRBJ1-1, with D tentatively TRBD1 (6 bases). The ends were cut back, 0 bases at V and 1 base at J, with 15 bases in the middle. The CDR3 runs to 16 residues. Germline values: CDR1 DFQATT, CDR2 SNEGSKA (reference sequence). CDR3 protein: CSARERDIRQNTEAFF. CDR3 sequence (DNA): TGCAGTGCTAGAGAGAGGGACATACGACAGAACACTGAAGCTTTCTTT.

With respect to this clonotype: One end of the junction varies from germline; a read error may be responsible. Here the CDR3 reads CVSRRTGISNTIYF. In nucleotides, the CDR3 is TGTGTCAGCAGACGGACAGGGATCTCGAACACCATATATTTT. The chain joins TRBV7-9 to TRBJ1-3; 8 bases fit TRBD1. Germline assignment: CDR1 SEHNR and CDR2 FQNEAQ (reference sequence). This CDR3 is 14 amino acids long.

This clonotype is medium-sized by share. The rearrangement links TRBV6-5 to TRBJ2-7; TRBD1 might be the D (6 bases). Trimming took 2 bases from V and 2 from J, leaving 13 bases between them. The CDR3 spans 15 residues. Germline V gene lookup returns CDR1 MNHEY and CDR2 SVGAGI. The CDR3 spells CASSYGQGSPYEQYF. CDR3 sequence (DNA): TGTGCCAGCAGTTACGGGCAGGGGAGCCCCTACGAGCAGTACTTC.

V and J are TRBV7-6 and TRBJ2-1; TRBD2 aligns across 9 bases. There are 16 residues in the CDR3. Germline CDR1 and CDR2: SGHVS and FNYEAQ. With V trimmed by 0 bases and J by 4 bases, 4 bases remained unmatched. DNA of the CDR3: TGTGCCAGCAGCTTAGCATCGGGACTAGCTTACAATGAGCAGTTCTTC. Translating gives CASSLASGLAYNEQFF.

This clonotype appeared many times. The chain combines TRBV6-1 with TRBJ2-7, with 7 positions matching TRBD1. The germline V gene encodes CDR1 MNHNS and CDR2 SASEGT. Losses at the gene ends were 6 bases for V and 1 base for J; bases not matched to a gene: 3. The CDR3 consists of 13 residues. The CDR3 DNA follows: TGTGCCAGCAGAAGGGGACAGTCCTACGAGCAGTACTTC. Amino acid sequence: CASRRGQSYEQYF.